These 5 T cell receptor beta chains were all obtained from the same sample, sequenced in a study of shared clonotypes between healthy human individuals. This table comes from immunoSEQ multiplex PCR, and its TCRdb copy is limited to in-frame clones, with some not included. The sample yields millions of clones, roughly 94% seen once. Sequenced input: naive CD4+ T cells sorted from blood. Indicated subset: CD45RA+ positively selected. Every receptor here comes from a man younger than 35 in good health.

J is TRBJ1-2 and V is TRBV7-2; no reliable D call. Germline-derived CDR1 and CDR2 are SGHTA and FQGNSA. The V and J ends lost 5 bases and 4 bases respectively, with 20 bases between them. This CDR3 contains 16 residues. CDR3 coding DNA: TGTGCCAGCAGCCTCGGGCTAGCAGCTTCTATCTATGGCTACACCTTC. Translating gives CASSLGLAASIYGYTF.

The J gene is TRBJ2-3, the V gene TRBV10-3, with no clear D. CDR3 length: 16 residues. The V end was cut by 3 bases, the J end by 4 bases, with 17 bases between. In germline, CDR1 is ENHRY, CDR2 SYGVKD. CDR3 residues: CAISDVMGNRADTQYF. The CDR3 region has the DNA TGTGCCATCAGTGATGTGATGGGGAATAGGGCAGATACGCAGTATTTT.

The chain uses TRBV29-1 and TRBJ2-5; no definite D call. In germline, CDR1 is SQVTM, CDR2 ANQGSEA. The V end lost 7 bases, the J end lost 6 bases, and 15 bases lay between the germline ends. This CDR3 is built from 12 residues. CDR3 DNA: TGCAGCGCCTCGCTGCCGGGCCAGACCCAGTACTTC. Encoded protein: CSASLPGQTQYF.

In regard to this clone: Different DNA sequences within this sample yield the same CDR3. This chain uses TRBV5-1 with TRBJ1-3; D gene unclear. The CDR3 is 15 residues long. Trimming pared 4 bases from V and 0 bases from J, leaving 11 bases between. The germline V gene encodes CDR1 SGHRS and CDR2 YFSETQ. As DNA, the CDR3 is TGCGCCAGCAGCGCCGGGTCGAGCTCTGGAAACACCATATATTTT. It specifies CASSAGSSSGNTIYF.

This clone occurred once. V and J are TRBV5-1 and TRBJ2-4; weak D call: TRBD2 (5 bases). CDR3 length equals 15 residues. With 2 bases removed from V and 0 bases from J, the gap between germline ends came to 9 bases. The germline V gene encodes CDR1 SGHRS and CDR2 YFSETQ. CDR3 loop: CASSFGELAKNIQYF. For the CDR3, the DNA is TGCGCCAGCAGCTTCGGGGAGTTAGCCAAAAACATTCAGTACTTC. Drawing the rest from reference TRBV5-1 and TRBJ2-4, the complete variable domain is KAGVTQTPRYLIKTRGQQVTLSCSPISGHRSVSWYQQTPGQGLQFLFEYFSETQRNKGNFPGRFSGRQFSNSRSEMNVSTLELGDSALYLCASSFGELAKNIQYFGAGTRLSVL.